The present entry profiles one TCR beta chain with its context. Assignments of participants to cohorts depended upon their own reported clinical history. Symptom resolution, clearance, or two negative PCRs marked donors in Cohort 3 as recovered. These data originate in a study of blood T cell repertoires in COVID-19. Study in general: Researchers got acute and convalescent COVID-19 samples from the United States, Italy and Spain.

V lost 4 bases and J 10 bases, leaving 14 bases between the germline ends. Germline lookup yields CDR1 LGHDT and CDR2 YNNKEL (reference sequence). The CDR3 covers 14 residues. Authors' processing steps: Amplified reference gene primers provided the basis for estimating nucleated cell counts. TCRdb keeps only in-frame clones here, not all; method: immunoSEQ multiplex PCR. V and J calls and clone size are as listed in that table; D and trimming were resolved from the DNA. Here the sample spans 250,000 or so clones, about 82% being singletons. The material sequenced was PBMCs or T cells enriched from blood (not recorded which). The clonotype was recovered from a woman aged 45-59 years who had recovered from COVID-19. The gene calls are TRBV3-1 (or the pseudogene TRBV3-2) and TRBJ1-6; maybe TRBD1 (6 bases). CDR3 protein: CASSPGTPISPLHF. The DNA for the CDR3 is TGTGCCAGCAGCCCGGGGACACCGATCTCACCCCTCCACTTT.